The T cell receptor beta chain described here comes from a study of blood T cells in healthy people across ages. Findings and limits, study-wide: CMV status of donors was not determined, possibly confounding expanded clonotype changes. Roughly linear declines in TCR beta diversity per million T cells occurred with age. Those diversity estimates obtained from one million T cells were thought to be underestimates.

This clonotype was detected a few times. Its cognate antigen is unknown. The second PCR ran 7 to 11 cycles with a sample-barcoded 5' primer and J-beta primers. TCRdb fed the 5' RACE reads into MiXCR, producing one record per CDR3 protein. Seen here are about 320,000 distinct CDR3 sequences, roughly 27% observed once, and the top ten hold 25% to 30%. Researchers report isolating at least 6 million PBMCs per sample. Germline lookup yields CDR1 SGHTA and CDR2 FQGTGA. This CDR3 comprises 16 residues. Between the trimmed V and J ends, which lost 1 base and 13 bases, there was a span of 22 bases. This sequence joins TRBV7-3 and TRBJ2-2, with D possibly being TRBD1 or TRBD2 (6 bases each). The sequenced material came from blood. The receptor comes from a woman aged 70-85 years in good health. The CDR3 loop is CASSLIGGRYPRGLFF. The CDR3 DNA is TGTGCCAGCAGCTTAATAGGGGGGAGATACCCCCGTGGGCTGTTTTTT.